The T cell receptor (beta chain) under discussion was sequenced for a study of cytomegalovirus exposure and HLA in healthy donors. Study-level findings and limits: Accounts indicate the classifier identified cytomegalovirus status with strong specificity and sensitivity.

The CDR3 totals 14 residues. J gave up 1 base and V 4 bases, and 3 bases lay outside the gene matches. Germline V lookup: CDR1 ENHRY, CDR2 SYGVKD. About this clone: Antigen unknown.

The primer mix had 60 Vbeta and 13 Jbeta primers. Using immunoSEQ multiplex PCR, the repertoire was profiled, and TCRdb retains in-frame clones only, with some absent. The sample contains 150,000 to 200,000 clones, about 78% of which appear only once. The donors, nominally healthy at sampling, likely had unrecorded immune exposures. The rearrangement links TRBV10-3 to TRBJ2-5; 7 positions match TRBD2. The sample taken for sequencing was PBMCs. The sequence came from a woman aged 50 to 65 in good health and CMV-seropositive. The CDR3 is CAISATSLQETQYF. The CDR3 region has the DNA TGTGCCATCAGTGCGACTAGCCTCCAAGAGACCCAGTACTTC.